A single sample gave rise to the 4 T cell receptor beta chains below, sequenced in a study of shared clonotypes between healthy human individuals. The method was immunoSEQ multiplex PCR; TCRdb's version includes in-frame clones alone and lacks a portion of them. Of around 95,000 clones listed, 67% are singletons. The sample was memory CD8+ T cells sorted from blood. Subset defined: CD45RO+ cells pooled with CCR7-negative TemRA cells. The source is a young man in good health.

The chain employs TRBV5-1 and TRBJ2-3; 7 bases are shared with TRBD1. Germline V CDR1 and CDR2: SGHRS, YFSETQ. This CDR3 contains 13 residues. The ends lost 4 bases at V and 6 bases at J; junction bases unmatched: 5. CDR3 coding DNA: TGCGCCAGCAGCGGGGGACAGCCCGATACGCAGTATTTT. It is translated as CASSGGQPDTQYF. Using reference TRBV5-1 and TRBJ2-3 for the parts outside the CDR3, the full variable domain is KAGVTQTPRYLIKTRGQQVTLSCSPISGHRSVSWYQQTPGQGLQFLFEYFSETQRNKGNFPGRFSGRQFSNSRSEMNVSTLELGDSALYLCASSGGQPDTQYFGPGTRLTVL.

The chain uses TRBV10-3 and TRBJ1-4, with 7 bases that match TRBD1. This CDR3 contains 14 residues. The germline CDR1 and CDR2 sequences are ENHRY and SYGVKD. J gave up 0 bases and V 9 bases, and 4 bases lay outside the gene matches. This CDR3 is CAMRGTATNEKLFF. In DNA, the CDR3 is TGTGCCATGAGAGGGACAGCAACTAATGAAAAACTGTTTTTT.

The CDR3 DNA reads TGTGCCAGCAGCTTAGGGATGGAAGAGCAGTACTTC. It is translated as CASSLGMEEQYF. The V and J genes are TRBV7-9 and TRBJ2-7; the D is unclear. Germline CDR1 reads SEHNR; CDR2 reads FQNEAQ (reference sequence). Trimming stripped 1 base from V and 7 bases from J, with 8 bases between. The CDR3 sequence is 12 residues long.

The CDR3 loop is CASSIQGFGETQYF. CDR3 sequence (DNA): TGTGCCAGCAGTATACAGGGGTTTGGAGAGACCCAGTACTTC. J is TRBJ2-5 and V is TRBV27, with 7 bases identical to TRBD1. This CDR3 region has 14 residues. The ends lost 5 bases at V and 4 bases at J; junction bases unmatched: 7. The germline V gene encodes CDR1 MNHEY and CDR2 SMNVEV (reference sequence).